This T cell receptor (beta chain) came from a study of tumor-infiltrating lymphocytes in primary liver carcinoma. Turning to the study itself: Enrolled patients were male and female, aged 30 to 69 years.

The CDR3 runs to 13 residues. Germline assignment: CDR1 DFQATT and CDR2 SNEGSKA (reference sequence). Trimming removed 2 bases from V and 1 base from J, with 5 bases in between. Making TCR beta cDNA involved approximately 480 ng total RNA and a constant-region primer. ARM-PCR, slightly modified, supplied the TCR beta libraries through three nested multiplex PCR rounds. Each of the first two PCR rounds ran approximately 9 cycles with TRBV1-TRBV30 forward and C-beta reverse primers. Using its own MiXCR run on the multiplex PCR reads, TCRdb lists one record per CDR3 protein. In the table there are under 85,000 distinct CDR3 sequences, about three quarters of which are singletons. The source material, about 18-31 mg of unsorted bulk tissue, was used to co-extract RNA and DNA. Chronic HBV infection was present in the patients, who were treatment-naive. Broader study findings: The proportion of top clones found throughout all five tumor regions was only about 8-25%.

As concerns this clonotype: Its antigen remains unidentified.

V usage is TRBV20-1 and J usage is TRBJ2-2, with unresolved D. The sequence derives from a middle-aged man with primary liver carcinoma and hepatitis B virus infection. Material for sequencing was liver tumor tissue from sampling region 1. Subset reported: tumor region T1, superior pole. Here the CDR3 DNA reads TGCAGTGCTAGATGCAGGAACACCGGGGAGCTGTTTTTT. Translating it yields CSARCRNTGELFF.